This T cell receptor (beta chain) was retrieved from a study of CD8+CD57+ T cells in acquired aplastic anemia. On the study more broadly: The study obtained an average of about 3.4 ug of DNA from sorted CD4+ and CD8+ cells.

Sample share makes this clonotype medium-sized (0.01 to 0.1%). Before being chosen for sequencing, patients had shown CD8+CD57+ cell expansion by flow cytometry. V was shortened by 8 bases and J by 7 bases, with 14 bases between the two germline ends. CDR1 and CDR2 (germline): ENHRY, SYGVKD. This CDR3 has 13 residues. For CDR3 and TCR beta VDJ profiling, genomic DNA was the template used. One entry per CDR3 protein, called by TCRdb with MiXCR from the reads. The sample records about 58,000 distinct CDR3 sequences, around 50% being singletons. The sequencing input was sorted CD4+, CD8+, or CD8+CD57+ T cells (not recorded which) from PBMCs. This clonotype originated in a human donor with aplastic anemia. This chain connects TRBV10-3 to TRBJ2-2; tentatively, D is TRBD2 (5 bases). CDR3 coding DNA: TGTGCCATCTCGGACTCCGAAGGCGGGGAGCTGTTTTTT. This codes for CAISDSEGGELFF.